The clone carrying this TCR beta chain turned up a few times. The data originate from a study of cytomegalovirus exposure and HLA in healthy donors. The PCR made use of 60 Vbeta and 13 Jbeta primers. Method: immunoSEQ multiplex PCR; TCRdb's copy keeps in-frame clones and lacks some. In the table there are tens of thousands of clones, roughly a tenth of which are singletons. Specimen: PBMCs. The receptor comes from a man in his sixties in good health and CMV-seropositive.

DNA for the CDR3: TGTGCCAGCAGCTTTCTGGCAGGGGCCTACGAGCAGTACTTC. Translating gives CASSFLAGAYEQYF. The rearrangement links TRBV7-6 to TRBJ2-7; D might be TRBD1 (6 bases). In germline, CDR1 is SGHVS, CDR2 FNYEAQ. The CDR3 sequence is 14 residues long. The V end was cut by 3 bases, the J end by 2 bases, with 11 bases between.